The rows below give T cell receptor beta chains drawn from one sample of a study of blood T cell repertoires in COVID-19. Libraries were prepared by immunoSEQ multiplex PCR; TCRdb keeps only in-frame clonotypes and omits some of them. The sample holds some 160,000 clones, around 83% seen once. The sample was peripheral blood. All receptors derive from a human donor in a cohort sampled during active COVID-19. Each CDR3 is given with its conserved first and last residue. The D gene is left open where the match is weak. Clone sizes are given selectively: once, few, many, or a class where the clone is expanded.

D gene: TRBD1
J gene: TRBJ2-5
clone size: -
V gene: TRBV5-1
CDR3 DNA: TGCGCCAGCAGCGTGGGGCCCGCGACAGGGGTAGAGACCCAGTACTTC
CDR3 protein: CASSVGPATGVETQYF

D gene: TRBD1
J gene: TRBJ2-7
clone size: -
V gene: TRBV6-5
CDR3 DNA: TGTGCCAGCAGTAAGGACAGGGGGTTTTACGAGCAGTACTTC
CDR3 protein: CASSKDRGFYEQYF

D gene: -
J gene: TRBJ2-3
clone size: -
V gene: TRBV5-1
CDR3 DNA: TGCGCCAGCAGCTTGGTTGGGAGCTTCACAGATACGCAGTATTTT
CDR3 protein: CASSLVGSFTDTQYF

D gene: -
J gene: TRBJ1-5
clone size: -
V gene: TRBV2
CDR3 DNA: TGTGCCAGCAGAGGGGACACCGGGCAGCCCCAGCATTTT
CDR3 protein: CASRGDTGQPQHF

D gene: TRBD1
J gene: TRBJ1-2
clone size: -
V gene: TRBV5-6
CDR3 DNA: TGTGCCAGCAGCTTACCGGGACAGAGCTGGGGCTACACCTTC
CDR3 protein: CASSLPGQSWGYTF

D gene: TRBD1
J gene: TRBJ1-4
clone size: -
V gene: TRBV9
CDR3 DNA: TGTGCCAGCAGCGTAGGACAGGGAGGAAATGAAAAACTGTTTTTT
CDR3 protein: CASSVGQGGNEKLFF

D gene: -
J gene: TRBJ1-2
clone size: -
V gene: TRBV27
CDR3 DNA: TGTGCCAGCAGTTCGCCCCTCAGTGGCTACACCTTC
CDR3 protein: CASSSPLSGYTF

D gene: TRBD1
J gene: TRBJ1-3
clone size: -
V gene: TRBV3-1/TRBV3-2
CDR3 DNA: TGTGCCAGCAGCCAAGTCCACCGGGACAGGGATTCCTGGGAATCGGGAAACACCATATATTTT
CDR3 protein: CASSQVHRDRDSWESGNTIYF

D gene: -
J gene: TRBJ1-2
clone size: -
V gene: TRBV19
CDR3 DNA: TGTGCCCCAACCCCCCCAGGGGAGTATGGCTACACCTTC
CDR3 protein: CAPTPPGEYGYTF

D gene: -
J gene: TRBJ1-2
clone size: -
V gene: TRBV4-2
CDR3 DNA: TGTGCCAGCAGCCAAGAAGCGTCTAACTATGGCTACACCTTC
CDR3 protein: CASSQEASNYGYTF

D gene: TRBD1
J gene: TRBJ1-6
clone size: -
V gene: TRBV23-1
CDR3 DNA: TGCGCCAGCAGTCATACTTCTGGACAGGATCAGTATTCACCCCTCCACTTT
CDR3 protein: CASSHTSGQDQYSPLHF

D gene: -
J gene: TRBJ2-7
clone size: -
V gene: TRBV6-5
CDR3 DNA: TGTGCCAGCACCGTAGCCGGGGTCGGGGAGCAGTACTTC
CDR3 protein: CASTVAGVGEQYF

D gene: -
J gene: TRBJ2-7
clone size: -
V gene: TRBV7-9
CDR3 DNA: TGTGCCAGCAGCTTACAGGGAAACTCCTACGAGCAGTACTTC
CDR3 protein: CASSLQGNSYEQYF

D gene: TRBD1
J gene: TRBJ2-2
clone size: -
V gene: TRBV7-2
CDR3 DNA: TGTGCCAGCAGCATTCTCCCTCGGACAGGGAACACCGGGGAGCTGTTTTTT
CDR3 protein: CASSILPRTGNTGELFF

D gene: -
J gene: TRBJ2-3
clone size: -
V gene: TRBV7-3
CDR3 DNA: TGTGCCAGCAGCCGAGGGAGTACGCAGTATTTT
CDR3 protein: CASSRGSTQYF

D gene: -
J gene: TRBJ1-5
clone size: -
V gene: TRBV28
CDR3 DNA: TGTGCCAGCAGTTTAGGGGCCGGTGGAGGGGATCATCAGCCCCAGCATTTT
CDR3 protein: CASSLGAGGGDHQPQHF

D gene: TRBD1
J gene: TRBJ1-3
clone size: -
V gene: TRBV18
CDR3 DNA: TGTGCCAGCTCGCCGGGGACAGGGGGCCCGAGCTCTGGAAACACCATATATTTT
CDR3 protein: CASSPGTGGPSSGNTIYF

D gene: TRBD1
J gene: TRBJ2-7
clone size: -
V gene: TRBV6-1
CDR3 DNA: TGTGCCAGCAGTGAATCTGGCAGGGGGATCTACGAGCAGTACTTC
CDR3 protein: CASSESGRGIYEQYF

D gene: TRBD1
J gene: TRBJ2-2
clone size: once
V gene: TRBV5-1
CDR3 DNA: TGCGCCAGCAGCTTGGGGGGACAGGCGAACACCGGGGAGCTGTTTTTT
CDR3 protein: CASSLGGQANTGELFF

D gene: TRBD1
J gene: TRBJ1-1
clone size: -
V gene: TRBV5-1
CDR3 DNA: TGCGCCAGCAGCTCCTGGACAGGGCGTGGCACTGAAGCTTTCTTT
CDR3 protein: CASSSWTGRGTEAFF

D gene: TRBD1
J gene: TRBJ2-1
clone size: -
V gene: TRBV13
CDR3 DNA: TGTGCCAGCAGCCCCCGGGACAGGGGGCCGAATGAGCAGTTCTTC
CDR3 protein: CASSPRDRGPNEQFF

D gene: TRBD1
J gene: TRBJ1-2
clone size: -
V gene: TRBV7-9
CDR3 DNA: TGTGCCAGCAGCCACCCGGACAGGGGTAACTATGGCTACACCTTC
CDR3 protein: CASSHPDRGNYGYTF

D gene: -
J gene: TRBJ2-3
clone size: -
V gene: TRBV7-2
CDR3 DNA: TGTGCCAGCAGCTTGGGCCCCCGCACAGATACGCAGTATTTT
CDR3 protein: CASSLGPRTDTQYF

D gene: -
J gene: TRBJ1-5
clone size: -
V gene: TRBV5-5
CDR3 DNA: TGTGCCAGCAGCTTGGCGGGAAATAATCAGCCCCAGCATTTT
CDR3 protein: CASSLAGNNQPQHF

D gene: TRBD2
J gene: TRBJ2-5
clone size: few
V gene: TRBV18
CDR3 DNA: TGTGCCAGCTCACCTGCGGGGGTTGAGACCCAGTACTTC
CDR3 protein: CASSPAGVETQYF

D gene: -
J gene: TRBJ2-1
clone size: once
V gene: TRBV5-5
CDR3 DNA: TGTGCCAGCAGCCTCCAGGAACAGGGGGAGGGCAATGAGCAGTTCTTC
CDR3 protein: CASSLQEQGEGNEQFF

D gene: TRBD1
J gene: TRBJ2-7
clone size: -
V gene: TRBV19
CDR3 DNA: TGTGCCAGTAGTATCGCCGGGACAGGGGCCTACGAGCAGTACTTC
CDR3 protein: CASSIAGTGAYEQYF

D gene: -
J gene: TRBJ1-2
clone size: -
V gene: TRBV6-2/TRBV6-3
CDR3 DNA: TGTGCCAGCAGCAACAGGGCGATGAGCTATGGCTACACCTTC
CDR3 protein: CASSNRAMSYGYTF

D gene: TRBD1
J gene: TRBJ1-2
clone size: -
V gene: TRBV27
CDR3 DNA: TGTGCCAGCAGCAGGGACAGGGCCCCCCTCTATGGCTACACCTTC
CDR3 protein: CASSRDRAPLYGYTF

D gene: TRBD2
J gene: TRBJ2-7
clone size: -
V gene: TRBV19
CDR3 DNA: TGTGCCAGTAGCATAACTAGCGGGGACTACGAGCAGTACTTC
CDR3 protein: CASSITSGDYEQYF

D gene: TRBD1
J gene: TRBJ2-7
clone size: -
V gene: TRBV5-1
CDR3 DNA: TGCGCCAGCAGCGTATATGGACAGGGGGCTGACGAGCAGTACTTC
CDR3 protein: CASSVYGQGADEQYF

D gene: -
J gene: TRBJ1-2
clone size: -
V gene: TRBV2
CDR3 DNA: TGTGCCAGCAGTGAGGGGGCAGGGACCTATGGCTACACCTTC
CDR3 protein: CASSEGAGTYGYTF

D gene: TRBD1
J gene: TRBJ2-7
clone size: -
V gene: TRBV6-5
CDR3 DNA: TGTGCCAGCAGTTACGCCGGGACAGGGGCGTACGAGCAGTACTTC
CDR3 protein: CASSYAGTGAYEQYF